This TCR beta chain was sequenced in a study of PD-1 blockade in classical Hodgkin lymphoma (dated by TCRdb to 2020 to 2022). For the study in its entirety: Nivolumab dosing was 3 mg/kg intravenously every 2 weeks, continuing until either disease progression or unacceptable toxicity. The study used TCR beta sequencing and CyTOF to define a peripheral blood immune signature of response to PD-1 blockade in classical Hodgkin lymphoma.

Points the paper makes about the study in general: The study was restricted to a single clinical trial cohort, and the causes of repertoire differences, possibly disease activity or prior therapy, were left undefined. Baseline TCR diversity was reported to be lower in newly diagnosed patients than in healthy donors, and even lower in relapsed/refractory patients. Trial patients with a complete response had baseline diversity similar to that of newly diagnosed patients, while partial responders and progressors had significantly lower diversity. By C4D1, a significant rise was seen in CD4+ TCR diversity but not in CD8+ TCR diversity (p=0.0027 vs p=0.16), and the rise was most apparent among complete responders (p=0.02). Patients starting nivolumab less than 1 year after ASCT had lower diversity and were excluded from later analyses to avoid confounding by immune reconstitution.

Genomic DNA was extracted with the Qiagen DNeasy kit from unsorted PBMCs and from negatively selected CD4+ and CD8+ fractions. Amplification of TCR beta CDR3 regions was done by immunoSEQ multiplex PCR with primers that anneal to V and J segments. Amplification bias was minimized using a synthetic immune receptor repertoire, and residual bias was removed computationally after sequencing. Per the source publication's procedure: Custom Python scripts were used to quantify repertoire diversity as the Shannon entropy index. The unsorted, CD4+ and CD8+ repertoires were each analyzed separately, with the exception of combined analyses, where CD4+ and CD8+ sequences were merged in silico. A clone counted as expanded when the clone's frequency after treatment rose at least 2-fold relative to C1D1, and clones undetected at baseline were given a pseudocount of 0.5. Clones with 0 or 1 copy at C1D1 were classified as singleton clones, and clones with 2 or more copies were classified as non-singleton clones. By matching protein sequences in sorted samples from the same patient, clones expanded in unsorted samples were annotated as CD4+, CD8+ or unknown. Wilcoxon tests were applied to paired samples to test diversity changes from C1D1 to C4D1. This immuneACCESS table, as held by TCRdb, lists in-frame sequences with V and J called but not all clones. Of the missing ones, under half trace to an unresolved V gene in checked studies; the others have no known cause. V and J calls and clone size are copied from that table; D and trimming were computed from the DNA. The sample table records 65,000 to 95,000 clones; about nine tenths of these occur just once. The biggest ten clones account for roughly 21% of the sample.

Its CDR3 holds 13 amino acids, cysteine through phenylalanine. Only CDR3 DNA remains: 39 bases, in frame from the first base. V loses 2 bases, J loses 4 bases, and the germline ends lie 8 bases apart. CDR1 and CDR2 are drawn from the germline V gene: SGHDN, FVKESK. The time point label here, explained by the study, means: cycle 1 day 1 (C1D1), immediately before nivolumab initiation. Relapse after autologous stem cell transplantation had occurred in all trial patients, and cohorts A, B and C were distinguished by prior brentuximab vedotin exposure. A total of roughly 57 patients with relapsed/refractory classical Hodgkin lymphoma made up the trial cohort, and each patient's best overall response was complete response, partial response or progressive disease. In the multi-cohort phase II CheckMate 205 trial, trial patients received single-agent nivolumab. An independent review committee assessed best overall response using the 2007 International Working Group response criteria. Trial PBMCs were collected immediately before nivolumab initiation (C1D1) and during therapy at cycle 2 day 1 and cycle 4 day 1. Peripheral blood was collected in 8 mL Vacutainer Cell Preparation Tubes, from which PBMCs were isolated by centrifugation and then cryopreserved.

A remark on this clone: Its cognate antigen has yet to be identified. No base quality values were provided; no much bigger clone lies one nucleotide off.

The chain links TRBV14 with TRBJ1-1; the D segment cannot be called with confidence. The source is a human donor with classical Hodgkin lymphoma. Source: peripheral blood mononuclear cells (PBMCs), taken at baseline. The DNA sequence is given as TGTGCCAGCAGCCAATCATGGGGCACTGAAGCTTTCTTT. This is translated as CASSQSWGTEAFF.